The entry below gives a single T cell receptor beta chain sequence along with its context. This sample stems from a study of neoadjuvant anti-PD-1 for oral cavity cancer. CDR3 size: 14 residues. The ends were cut back, 8 bases at V and 5 bases at J, with 19 bases in the middle. Germline loops: CDR1 SGHAT, CDR2 FQDESV (reference sequence). The table came from immunoSEQ multiplex PCR; TCRdb's copy has only in-frame clones and leaves some out. The table lists approximately 12,000 clones, around three fifths of them singletons. Patients were newly diagnosed with stage II-IVA oral cavity squamous cell carcinoma without prior systemic or radiation treatment.

Sequenced material: tumor tissue, taken before nivolumab (anti-PD-1) treatment. The sequence was obtained from a person aged 40 to 85 with oral cavity squamous cell carcinoma. The donor label of this sample is uncertain. The chain combines TRBV11-1 with TRBJ2-7; perhaps D is TRBD1 or TRBD2 (5 bases each). The CDR3 DNA reads TGTGCCAGCTCCCCCTATGGGGGTCCCCACGAGCAGTACTTC. Protein product: CASSPYGGPHEQYF.